This TCR beta chain is drawn from a study of cytotoxic CD8 clonotypes in ibrutinib-treated CLL. Study-level points and caveats: Clonality at baseline surpassed age-matched healthy donors and tracked circulating CD8+ T-cell counts.

Points on this clone: Its antigen is unidentified.

CDR1 and CDR2 from the germline V gene are MNHNS and SASEGT. The CDR3 sequence is 12 residues long. V lost 3 bases to trimming and J lost 12 bases, with 12 bases between them. Sequencing was designed to attain a depth spanning 1 in 200,000 to 1 in 1 million T cells. The assay was immunoSEQ multiplex PCR, and TCRdb's table has in-frame clones only and misses some. This table has approximately 50,000 clones, more than 70% appearing once. The source of this sequence is a human donor with chronic lymphocytic leukemia. The sequenced sample was PBMCs, obtained after 12 months of ibrutinib treatment. The rearrangement uses TRBV6-1 and TRBJ2-1; D gene uncertain. The CDR3 region is CASSDPGPMQFF. Here the CDR3 DNA reads TGTGCCAGCAGTGACCCGGGCCCCATGCAGTTCTTC.